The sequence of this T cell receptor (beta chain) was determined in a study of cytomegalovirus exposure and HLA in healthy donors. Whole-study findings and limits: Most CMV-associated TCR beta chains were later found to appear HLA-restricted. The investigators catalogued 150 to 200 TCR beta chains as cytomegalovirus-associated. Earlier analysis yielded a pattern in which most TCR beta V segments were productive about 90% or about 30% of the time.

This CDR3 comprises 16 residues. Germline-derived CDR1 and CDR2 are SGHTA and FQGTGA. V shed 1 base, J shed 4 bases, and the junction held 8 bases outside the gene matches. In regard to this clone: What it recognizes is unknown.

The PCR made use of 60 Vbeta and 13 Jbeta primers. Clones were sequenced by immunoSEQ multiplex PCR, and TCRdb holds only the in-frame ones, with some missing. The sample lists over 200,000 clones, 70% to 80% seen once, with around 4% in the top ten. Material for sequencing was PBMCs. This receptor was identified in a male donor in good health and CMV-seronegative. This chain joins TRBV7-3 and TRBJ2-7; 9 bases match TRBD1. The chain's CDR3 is CASSLRGDRASYEQYF. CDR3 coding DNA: TGTGCCAGCAGCTTAAGGGGGGACAGGGCTTCGTACGAGCAGTACTTC.